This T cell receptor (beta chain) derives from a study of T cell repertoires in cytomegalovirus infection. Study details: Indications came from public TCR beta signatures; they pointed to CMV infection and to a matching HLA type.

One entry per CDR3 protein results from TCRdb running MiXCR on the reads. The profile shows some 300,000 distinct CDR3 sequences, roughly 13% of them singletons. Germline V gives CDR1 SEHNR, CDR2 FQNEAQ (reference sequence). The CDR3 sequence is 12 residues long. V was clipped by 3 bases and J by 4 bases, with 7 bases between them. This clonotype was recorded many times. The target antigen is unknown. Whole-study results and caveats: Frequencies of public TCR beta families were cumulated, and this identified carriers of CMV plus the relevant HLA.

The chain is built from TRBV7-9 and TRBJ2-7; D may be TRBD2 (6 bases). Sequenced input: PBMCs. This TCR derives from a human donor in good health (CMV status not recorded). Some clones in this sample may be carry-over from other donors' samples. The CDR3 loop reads CASSLSGYEQYF. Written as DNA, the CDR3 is TGTGCCAGCAGCTTGAGCGGGTACGAGCAGTACTTC.